This TCR beta chain was recorded in a study of blood T cell repertoires in COVID-19. Overall study: In each case, the material was cDNA or gDNA derived from T cells, B-cell-depleted T cells, or PBMCs.

The germline CDR1 and CDR2 sequences are SQVTM and ANQGSEA. J was trimmed by 8 bases and V by 3 bases; bases with no gene match: 10. The CDR3 has 14 amino acids. Those who participated ranged in age from 18 to 89 years and resided in 20 to 25 US areas. Cohorts were determined from participant-reported clinical history. All recovered Cohort 3 donors got two negative PCRs, got clearance, or saw symptom resolution. Profiling relied on immunoSEQ multiplex PCR, and the TCRdb table lists in-frame clones only, not all of them. Among about 270,000 clones, 88% were seen once, and the ten largest hold approximately 3%.

V usage is TRBV29-1 and J usage is TRBJ2-1, with 7 bases identical to TRBD2. The sequenced material came from PBMCs or T cells enriched from blood (not recorded which). This TCR came from a woman aged 50 to 60 who had recovered from COVID-19. CDR3 residues: CSVEGGLPRDEQFF. CDR3 DNA sequence: TGCAGCGTTGAGGGGGGACTACCCAGGGATGAGCAGTTCTTC.